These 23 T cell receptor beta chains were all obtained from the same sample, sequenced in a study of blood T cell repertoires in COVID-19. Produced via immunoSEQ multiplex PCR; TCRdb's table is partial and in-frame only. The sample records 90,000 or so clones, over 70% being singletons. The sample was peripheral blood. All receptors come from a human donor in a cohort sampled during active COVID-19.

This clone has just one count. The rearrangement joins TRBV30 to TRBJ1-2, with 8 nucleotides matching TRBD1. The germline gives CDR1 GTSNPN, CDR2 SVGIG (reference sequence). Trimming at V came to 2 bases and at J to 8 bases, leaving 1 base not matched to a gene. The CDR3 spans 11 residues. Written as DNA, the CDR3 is TGTGCCTGGAGTACAGGGGGAGGCTACACCTTC. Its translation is CAWSTGGGYTF. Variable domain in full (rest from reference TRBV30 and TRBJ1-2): SQTIHQWPATLVQPVGSPLSLECTVEGTSNPNLYWYRQAAGRGLQLLFYSVGIGQISSEVPQNLSASRPQDRQFILSSKKLLLSDSGFYLCAWSTGGGYTFGSGTRLTVV.

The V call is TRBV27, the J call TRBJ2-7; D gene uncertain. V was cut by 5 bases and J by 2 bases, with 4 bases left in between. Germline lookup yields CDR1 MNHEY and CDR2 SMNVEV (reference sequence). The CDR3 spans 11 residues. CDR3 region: CASSTAYEQYF. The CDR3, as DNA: TGTGCCAGCAGTACGGCCTACGAGCAGTACTTC.

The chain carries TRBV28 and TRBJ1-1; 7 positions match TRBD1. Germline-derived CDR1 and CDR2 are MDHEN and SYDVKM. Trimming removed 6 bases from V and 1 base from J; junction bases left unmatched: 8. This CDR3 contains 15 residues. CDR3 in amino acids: CASRPDRVANTEAFF. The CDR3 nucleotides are TGTGCCAGCAGACCCGACAGGGTGGCGAACACTGAAGCTTTCTTT.

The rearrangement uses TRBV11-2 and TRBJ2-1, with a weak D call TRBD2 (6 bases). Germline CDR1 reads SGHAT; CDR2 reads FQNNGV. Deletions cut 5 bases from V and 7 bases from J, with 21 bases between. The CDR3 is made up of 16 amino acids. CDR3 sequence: CASSPQRRGAGNEQFF. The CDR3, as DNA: TGTGCCAGCAGCCCCCAGCGGAGGGGAGCTGGGAATGAGCAGTTCTTC. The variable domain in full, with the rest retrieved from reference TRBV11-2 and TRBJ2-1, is EAGVAQSPRYKIIEKRQSVAFWCNPISGHATLYWYQQILGQGPKLLIQFQNNGVVDDSQLPKDRFSAERLKGVDSTLKIQPAKLEDSAVYLCASSPQRRGAGNEQFFGPGTRLTVL.

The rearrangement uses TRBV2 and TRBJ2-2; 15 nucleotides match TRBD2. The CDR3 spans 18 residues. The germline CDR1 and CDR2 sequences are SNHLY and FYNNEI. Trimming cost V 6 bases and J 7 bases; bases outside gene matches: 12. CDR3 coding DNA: TGTGCCAGCAGAGACATCGGACTAGCGGGAGGGCCAATCGGGGAGCTGTTTTTT. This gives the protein CASRDIGLAGGPIGELFF. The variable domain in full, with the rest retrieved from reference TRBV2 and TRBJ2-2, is EPEVTQTPSHQVTQMGQEVILRCVPISNHLYFYWYRQILGQKVEFLVSFYNNEISEKSEIFDDQFSVERPDGSNFTLKIRSTKLEDSAMYFCASRDIGLAGGPIGELFFGEGSRLTVL.

CDR3 nucleotides: TGTGCCAGCTCGAGGACAGGGCCTTTGACAGATACGCAGTATTTT. This gives the protein CASSRTGPLTDTQYF. This chain uses TRBV18 with TRBJ2-3, with TRBD1 matching 8 bases. V lost 6 bases to trimming and J lost 3 bases; unmatched junction nucleotides: 8. The CDR3 consists of 15 residues. Germline CDR1 reads KGHSH; CDR2 reads LQKENI.

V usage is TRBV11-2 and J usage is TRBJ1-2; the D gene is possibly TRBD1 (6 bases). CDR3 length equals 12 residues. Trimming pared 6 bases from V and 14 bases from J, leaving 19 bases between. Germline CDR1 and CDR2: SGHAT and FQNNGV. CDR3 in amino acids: CASSYPGRGYTF. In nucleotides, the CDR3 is TGTGCCAGCAGTTATCCCGGGAGGGGGTATACCTTC.

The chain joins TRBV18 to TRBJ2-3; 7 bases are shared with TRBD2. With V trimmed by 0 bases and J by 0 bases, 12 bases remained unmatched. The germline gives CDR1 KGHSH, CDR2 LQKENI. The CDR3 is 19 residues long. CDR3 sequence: CASSPPFFTSASSTDTQYF. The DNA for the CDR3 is TGTGCCAGCTCACCACCGTTCTTCACTAGCGCCTCTAGCACAGATACGCAGTATTTT.

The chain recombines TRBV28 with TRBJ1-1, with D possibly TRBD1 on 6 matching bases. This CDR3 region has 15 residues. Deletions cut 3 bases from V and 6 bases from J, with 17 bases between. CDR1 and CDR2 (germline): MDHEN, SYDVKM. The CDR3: CASSFTGQVPSEAFF. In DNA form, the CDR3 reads TGTGCCAGCAGTTTTACGGGACAAGTCCCCTCTGAAGCTTTCTTT.

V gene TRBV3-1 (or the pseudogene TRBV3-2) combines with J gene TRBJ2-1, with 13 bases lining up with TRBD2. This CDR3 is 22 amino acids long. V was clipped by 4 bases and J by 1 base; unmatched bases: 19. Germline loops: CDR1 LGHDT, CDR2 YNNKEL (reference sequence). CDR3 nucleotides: TGTGCCAGCAGCCGATCTTCCACCTTCAGGACTAGCGGGAGAGAGTCCTACAATGAGCAGTTCTTC. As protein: CASSRSSTFRTSGRESYNEQFF.

As DNA, the CDR3 is TGTGCCAGCAGTCCACAGGGGATGGTTACACCTAACTATGGCTACACCTTC. This translates into CASSPQGMVTPNYGYTF. The genes are TRBV27 and TRBJ1-2; TRBD1 agrees at 7 bases. V lost 5 bases to trimming and J lost 0 bases; unmatched junction nucleotides: 12. In germline, CDR1 is MNHEY, CDR2 SMNVEV (reference sequence). The CDR3 covers 17 residues.

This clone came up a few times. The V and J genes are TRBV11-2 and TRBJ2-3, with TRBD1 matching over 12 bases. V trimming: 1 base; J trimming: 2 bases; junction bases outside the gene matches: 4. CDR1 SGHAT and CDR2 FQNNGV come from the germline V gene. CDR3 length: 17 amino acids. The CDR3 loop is CASSLGGTGGNTDTQYF. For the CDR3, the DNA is TGTGCCAGCAGCTTAGGGGGGACAGGGGGCAACACAGATACGCAGTATTTT.

CDR3 in DNA: TGTGCCAGCAGCTTAGAGTCTAGCGGGTTTACCGGGGAGCTGTTTTTT. This translates into CASSLESSGFTGELFF. V is TRBV11-1 and J is TRBJ2-2; TRBD2 agrees at 8 bases. Germline trimming cut 1 base from V and 5 bases from J; bases unmatched to any gene: 6. The CDR3 runs to 16 residues. Germline lookup yields CDR1 SGHAT and CDR2 FQDESV (reference sequence).

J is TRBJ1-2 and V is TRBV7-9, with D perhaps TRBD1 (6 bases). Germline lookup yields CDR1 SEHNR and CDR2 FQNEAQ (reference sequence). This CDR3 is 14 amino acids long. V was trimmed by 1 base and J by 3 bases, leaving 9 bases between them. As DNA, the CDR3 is TGTGCCAGCAGCTTAGGACAGGCCTACTATGGCTACACCTTC. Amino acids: CASSLGQAYYGYTF.

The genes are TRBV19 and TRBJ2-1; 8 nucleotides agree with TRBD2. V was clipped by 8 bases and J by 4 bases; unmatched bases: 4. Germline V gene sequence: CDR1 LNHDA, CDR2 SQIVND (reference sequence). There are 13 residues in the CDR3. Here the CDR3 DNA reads TGTGCCAGTCAAGCGGGAGAGTACAATGAGCAGTTCTTC. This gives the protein CASQAGEYNEQFF.

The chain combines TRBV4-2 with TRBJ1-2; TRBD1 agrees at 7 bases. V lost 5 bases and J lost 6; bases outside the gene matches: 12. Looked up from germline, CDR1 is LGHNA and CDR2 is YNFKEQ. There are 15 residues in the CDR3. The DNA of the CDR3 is TGTGCCAGCAGCAGGGGATTAGACAGGGAGGATGGCTACACCTTC. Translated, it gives CASSRGLDREDGYTF.

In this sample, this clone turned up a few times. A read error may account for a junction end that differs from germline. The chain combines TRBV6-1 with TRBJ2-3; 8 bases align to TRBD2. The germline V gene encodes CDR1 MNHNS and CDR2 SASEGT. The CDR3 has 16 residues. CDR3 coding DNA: TGTGCCAGCAGTCAAGCGGGAGAGGTAGGCACAGATACGCAGTATTTT. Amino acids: CASSQAGEVGTDTQYF.

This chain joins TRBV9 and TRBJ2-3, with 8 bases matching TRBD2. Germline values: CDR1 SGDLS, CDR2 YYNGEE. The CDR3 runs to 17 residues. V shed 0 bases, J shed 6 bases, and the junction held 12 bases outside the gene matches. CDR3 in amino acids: CASSVGPVGAGDDTQYF. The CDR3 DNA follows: TGTGCCAGCAGCGTAGGCCCGGTCGGAGCGGGAGACGATACGCAGTATTTT. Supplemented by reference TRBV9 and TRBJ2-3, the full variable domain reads DSGVTQTPKHLITATGQRVTLRCSPRSGDLSVYWYQQSLDQGLQFLIQYYNGEERAKGNILERFSAQQFPDLHSELNLSSLELGDSALYFCASSVGPVGAGDDTQYFGPGTRLTVL.

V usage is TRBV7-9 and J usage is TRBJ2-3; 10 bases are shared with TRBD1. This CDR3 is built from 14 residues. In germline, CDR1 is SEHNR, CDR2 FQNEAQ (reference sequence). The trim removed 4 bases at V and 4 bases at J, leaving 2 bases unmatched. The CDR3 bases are TGTGCCAGCAGCTCTGGACAGGGGGCAGATACGCAGTATTTT. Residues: CASSSGQGADTQYF. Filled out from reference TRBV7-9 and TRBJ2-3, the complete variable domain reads DTGVSQNPRHKITKRGQNVTFRCDPISEHNRLYWYRQTLGQGPEFLTYFQNEAQLEKSRLLSDRFSAERPKGSFSTLEIQRTEQGDSAMYLCASSSGQGADTQYFGPGTRLTVL.

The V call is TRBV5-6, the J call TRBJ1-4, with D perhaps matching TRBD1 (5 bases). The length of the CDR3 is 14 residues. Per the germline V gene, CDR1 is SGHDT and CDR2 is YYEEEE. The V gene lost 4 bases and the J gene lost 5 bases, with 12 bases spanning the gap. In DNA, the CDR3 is TGTGCCAGCAGCCGGGGAGGGGCAAATGAAAAACTGTTTTTT. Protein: CASSRGGANEKLFF.

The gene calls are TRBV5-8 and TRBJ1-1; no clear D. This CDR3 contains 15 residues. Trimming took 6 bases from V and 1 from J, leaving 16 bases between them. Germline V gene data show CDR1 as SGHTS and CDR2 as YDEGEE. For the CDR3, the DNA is TGTGCCAGCACCTTAGTGGGTTCAGGGAACACTGAAGCTTTCTTT. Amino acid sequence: CASTLVGSGNTEAFF.

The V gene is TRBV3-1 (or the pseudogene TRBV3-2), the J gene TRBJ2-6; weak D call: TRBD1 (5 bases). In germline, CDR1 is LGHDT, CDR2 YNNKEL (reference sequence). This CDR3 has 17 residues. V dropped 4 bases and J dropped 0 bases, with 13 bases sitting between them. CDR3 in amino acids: CASSPRAALSGANVLTF. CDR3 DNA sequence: TGTGCCAGCAGCCCCAGGGCGGCACTCTCTGGGGCCAACGTCCTGACTTTC.

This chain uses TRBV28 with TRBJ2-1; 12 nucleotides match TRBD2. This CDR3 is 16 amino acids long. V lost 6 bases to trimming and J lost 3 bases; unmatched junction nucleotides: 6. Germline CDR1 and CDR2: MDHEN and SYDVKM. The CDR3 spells CASRQTSGSVYNEQFF. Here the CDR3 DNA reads TGTGCCAGCAGACAGACTAGCGGGAGCGTCTACAATGAGCAGTTCTTC. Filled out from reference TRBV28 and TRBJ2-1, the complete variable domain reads DVKVTQSSRYLVKRTGEKVFLECVQDMDHENMFWYRQDPGLGLRLIYFSYDVKMKEKGDIPEGYSVSREKKERFSLILESASTNQTSMYLCASRQTSGSVYNEQFFGPGTRLTVL.